The 22 T cell receptor beta chains in this list originate from one sample, sequenced in a study of blood T cell repertoires in COVID-19. Repertoires were generated with immunoSEQ multiplex PCR, while TCRdb's copy carries only in-frame clones and drops some. The repertoire holds some 140,000 clones, with approximately 82% as singletons. Input material: peripheral blood. The receptors were gathered from a man aged 60 to 75 who had recovered from COVID-19.

This chain uses TRBV7-2 with TRBJ2-6, with a tentative D call TRBD2 (5 bases). Trimming left V 1 base short and J 2 bases short, with 6 bases between. The CDR3 runs 15 residues. Germline loops: CDR1 SGHTA, CDR2 FQGNSA. The CDR3 reads CASSLGGAGANVLTF. Here the CDR3 DNA reads TGTGCCAGCAGCTTAGGGGGAGCTGGGGCCAACGTCCTGACTTTC.

The rearrangement joins TRBV28 to TRBJ2-1; TRBD2 matches at 14 bases. The CDR3 is 16 residues long. The J segment lost 8 bases and the V segment lost 6 bases, leaving 9 bases of the junction unmatched. Germline assignment: CDR1 MDHEN and CDR2 SYDVKM. DNA of the CDR3: TGTGCCAGCAGCACCCGACTAGCGGGAGGGGGTTATGAGCAGTTCTTC. Translation gives CASSTRLAGGGYEQFF. Full variable domain (outside the CDR3, taken from reference TRBV28 and TRBJ2-1): DVKVTQSSRYLVKRTGEKVFLECVQDMDHENMFWYRQDPGLGLRLIYFSYDVKMKEKGDIPEGYSVSREKKERFSLILESASTNQTSMYLCASSTRLAGGGYEQFFGPGTRLTVL.

This clone was observed a single time. The gene calls are TRBV28 and TRBJ2-1, with 10 nucleotides matching TRBD2. Germline V CDR1 and CDR2: MDHEN, SYDVKM. CDR3 size: 11 residues. J was trimmed by 15 bases and V by 5 bases; bases with no gene match: 4. This CDR3 is CASSLSGGVFF. In DNA form, the CDR3 reads TGTGCCAGCAGTCTCAGCGGGGGGGTGTTCTTC. Full variable domain (remainder filled in from reference TRBV28 and TRBJ2-1): DVKVTQSSRYLVKRTGEKVFLECVQDMDHENMFWYRQDPGLGLRLIYFSYDVKMKEKGDIPEGYSVSREKKERFSLILESASTNQTSMYLCASSLSGGVFFGPGTRLTVL.

This rearrangement joins TRBV19 to TRBJ1-5, with D unresolved. Trimming took 1 base from V and 2 from J, leaving 9 bases between them. The CDR3 sequence is 15 residues long. The V gene's germline CDR1 is LNHDA and CDR2 SQIVND (reference sequence). The CDR3 sequence is CASSIGLGGNQPQHF. In DNA form, the CDR3 reads TGTGCCAGTAGTATAGGCCTGGGCGGCAATCAGCCCCAGCATTTT. Drawing the rest from reference TRBV19 and TRBJ1-5, the complete variable domain is DGGITQSPKYLFRKEGQNVTLSCEQNLNHDAMYWYRQDPGQGLRLIYYSQIVNDFQKGDIAEGYSVSREKKESFPLTVTSAQKNPTAFYLCASSIGLGGNQPQHFGDGTRLSIL.

This clone was counted many times. J is TRBJ2-2 and V is TRBV6-2 or TRBV6-3, with D possibly TRBD2 on 6 matching bases. The CDR3 extends over 17 amino acids. V lost 0 bases to trimming and J lost 0 bases, with 11 bases between them. CDR1 is MNHEY, CDR2 SVGEGT, per germline. CDR3 in amino acids: CASSYSWWGANTGELFF. The CDR3 bases are TGTGCCAGCAGTTACTCATGGTGGGGGGCGAACACCGGGGAGCTGTTTTTT.

The V and J genes are TRBV9 and TRBJ2-2, with D perhaps matching TRBD1 (5 bases). The CDR3 is 14 residues long. The germline V gene encodes CDR1 SGDLS and CDR2 YYNGEE. Trimming stripped 3 bases from V and 4 bases from J, with 10 bases between. CDR3 in DNA: TGTGCCAGCAGCGCACAGGTTTTCACCGGGGAGCTGTTTTTT. The encoded protein is CASSAQVFTGELFF.

The chain recombines TRBV4-3 with TRBJ2-3; 8 bases agree with TRBD1. Germline V lookup: CDR1 LGHNA, CDR2 YSLEER. V trimming: 3 bases; J trimming: 3 bases; junction bases outside the gene matches: 5. The CDR3 sequence is 15 residues long. The CDR3 loop is CASSQDRVFTDTQYF. For the CDR3, the DNA is TGCGCCAGCAGCCAGGACAGGGTGTTTACAGATACGCAGTATTTT.

This clone has more than one count but fewer than ten. The chain uses TRBV7-8 and TRBJ1-6, with 7 bases fitting TRBD1. The CDR3 runs 13 residues. CDR1 SGHVS and CDR2 FQNEAQ come from the germline V gene. J was trimmed by 10 bases and V by 3 bases; bases with no gene match: 3. In nucleotides, the CDR3 is TGTGCCAGCAGCTTCACAGGGGAATCACCCCTCCACTTT. It codes for CASSFTGESPLHF.

This sequence joins TRBV7-2 and TRBJ1-2; D remains ambiguous. Germline V gene data show CDR1 as SGHTA and CDR2 as FQGNSA. V lost 0 bases and J lost 3, with 5 bases in between. The CDR3 runs to 13 residues. The CDR3 sequence: CASSLARDYGYTF. CDR3 nucleotides: TGTGCCAGCAGCTTAGCGAGGGACTATGGCTACACCTTC.

This clone was seen just once. V gene TRBV27 combines with J gene TRBJ1-2, with D unclear. The CDR3 extends over 12 amino acids. Trimming took 6 bases from V and 5 from J, leaving 10 bases between them. From germline, CDR1 is MNHEY and CDR2 SMNVEV (reference sequence). CDR3 loop: CASSNTGYGYTF. DNA for the CDR3: TGTGCCAGCAGCAACACGGGTTATGGCTACACCTTC.

The chain has TRBV9 and TRBJ2-3; 8 nucleotides agree with TRBD1. From germline, CDR1 is SGDLS and CDR2 YYNGEE. This CDR3 has 12 amino acids. Losses at the gene ends were 3 bases for V and 13 bases for J; bases not matched to a gene: 7. CDR3 loop: CASSADREHKYF. CDR3 in DNA: TGTGCCAGCAGCGCGGACAGGGAGCATAAGTATTTT.

V gene TRBV5-1 combines with J gene TRBJ2-1; D gene ambiguous. The V end lost 3 bases, the J end lost 6 bases, and 10 bases lay between the germline ends. This CDR3 contains 13 residues. Germline CDR1 and CDR2: SGHRS and YFSETQ. The CDR3 loop reads CASSSLQSNEQFF. The CDR3 nucleotides are TGCGCCAGCAGCTCGTTACAGAGCAATGAGCAGTTCTTC.

This sequence joins TRBV18 and TRBJ1-1, with a possible D match to TRBD1 (6 bases). V lost 2 bases to trimming and J lost 5 bases, with 15 bases between them. The CDR3 length is 15 residues. Germline CDR1 is KGHSH and CDR2 is LQKENI. CDR3 sequence (DNA): TGTGCCAGCTCACCATTCGCGGGGGGGGCGACTGAAGCTTTCTTT. It yields the protein CASSPFAGGATEAFF.

The V and J genes are TRBV19 and TRBJ1-4, with 8 bases lining up with TRBD1. After removal of 10 bases from V and 5 bases from J, the junction contained 12 bases not matched to a gene. The CDR3 length is 15 residues. Germline loops: CDR1 LNHDA, CDR2 SQIVND (reference sequence). CDR3 DNA sequence: TGTGCCACCACCCCAGGGGGCGCGTACAATGAAAAACTGTTTTTT. This gives the protein CATTPGGAYNEKLFF.

V usage is TRBV5-1 and J usage is TRBJ2-1; D might be TRBD2 (5 bases). CDR3 length: 15 amino acids. Germline CDR1 is SGHRS and CDR2 is YFSETQ. V gave up 3 bases and J gave up 0 bases, with 10 bases separating them. CDR3 residues: CASSSRTGSYNEQFF. CDR3 bases: TGCGCCAGCAGCTCCCGGACTGGCTCCTACAATGAGCAGTTCTTC.

This clone was detected ten times or more. The chain employs TRBV29-1 and TRBJ2-7, with D tentatively TRBD2 (5 bases). This CDR3 region has 11 residues. V lost 6 bases and J 7 bases, leaving 13 bases between the germline ends. Germline V lookup: CDR1 SQVTM, CDR2 ANQGSEA. CDR3 coding DNA: TGCAGCGTAAAAGGCGAGGGTGAGCAGTACTTC. Protein product: CSVKGEGEQYF.

The chain employs TRBV5-4 and TRBJ1-5; 9 nucleotides agree with TRBD1. The CDR3 is 16 amino acids. Germline CDR1 is SGHNT and CDR2 is YYREEE (reference sequence). The V gene end was trimmed by 3 bases and the J gene end by 9 bases; junction bases not matched to a gene: 13. The CDR3 nucleotides are TGTGCCAGCAGCTCCGGTCCCGGGACAGGGAATGGGCCCCAGCATTTT. Translating gives CASSSGPGTGNGPQHF.

V gene TRBV3-1 (or the pseudogene TRBV3-2) combines with J gene TRBJ1-2, with 7 bases aligning to TRBD1. The CDR3 is made up of 15 amino acids. Germline V gene data show CDR1 as LGHDT and CDR2 as YNNKEL (reference sequence). Trimming at V came to 0 bases and at J to 7 bases, leaving 8 bases not matched to a gene. As DNA, the CDR3 is TGTGCCAGCAGCCAAGAAGGGGGCAGGGGTGGTGGCTACACCTTC. Translated, it gives CASSQEGGRGGGYTF.

Note on this clone: At one of its ends the junction is not consistent with the germline gene, which may arise from a read error. The chain combines TRBV6-2 or TRBV6-3 with TRBJ2-5; 9 bases line up with TRBD2. This CDR3 has 14 residues. Germline V gene data show CDR1 as MNHEY and CDR2 as SVGEGT. The CDR3: CATSRSGGQETQYF. CDR3 nucleotide sequence: TGTGCCACCAGTCGTAGCGGGGGCCAAGAGACCCAGTACTTC.

This clone has only a few counts. The CDR3 coding sequence is TGTGCCAGCAGTGATGGAGGGACTAGCAGGAATGAGCAGTTCTTC. Amino acids: CASSDGGTSRNEQFF. The chain joins TRBV25-1 to TRBJ2-1, with TRBD2 matching 9 bases. The CDR3 spans 15 residues. Germline CDR1 and CDR2: MGHDK and SYGVNS. The V gene end was trimmed by 3 bases and the J gene end by 7 bases; junction bases not matched to a gene: 7.

The V gene is TRBV5-5, the J gene TRBJ2-2; TRBD1 matches 10 bases. Germline trimming cut 5 bases from V and 3 bases from J; bases unmatched to any gene: 10. The CDR3 has 17 residues. Per the germline V gene, CDR1 is SGHKS and CDR2 is YYEKEE (reference sequence). The CDR3 region has the DNA TGTGCCAGCAGACTATCCGGGACAGGGGAATACACCGGGGAGCTGTTTTTT. Residues: CASRLSGTGEYTGELFF.

This clone was seen a few times. This chain connects TRBV30 to TRBJ2-2, with 8 bases that match TRBD2. CDR3 size: 13 residues. Germline CDR1 GTSNPN, CDR2 SVGIG (reference sequence). Unmatched junction bases numbered 4, after V lost 4 bases and J lost 6 bases. In DNA form, the CDR3 reads TGTGCCTGGAACAACGGGGGGGCCGGGGAGCTGTTTTTT. It encodes CAWNNGGAGELFF.